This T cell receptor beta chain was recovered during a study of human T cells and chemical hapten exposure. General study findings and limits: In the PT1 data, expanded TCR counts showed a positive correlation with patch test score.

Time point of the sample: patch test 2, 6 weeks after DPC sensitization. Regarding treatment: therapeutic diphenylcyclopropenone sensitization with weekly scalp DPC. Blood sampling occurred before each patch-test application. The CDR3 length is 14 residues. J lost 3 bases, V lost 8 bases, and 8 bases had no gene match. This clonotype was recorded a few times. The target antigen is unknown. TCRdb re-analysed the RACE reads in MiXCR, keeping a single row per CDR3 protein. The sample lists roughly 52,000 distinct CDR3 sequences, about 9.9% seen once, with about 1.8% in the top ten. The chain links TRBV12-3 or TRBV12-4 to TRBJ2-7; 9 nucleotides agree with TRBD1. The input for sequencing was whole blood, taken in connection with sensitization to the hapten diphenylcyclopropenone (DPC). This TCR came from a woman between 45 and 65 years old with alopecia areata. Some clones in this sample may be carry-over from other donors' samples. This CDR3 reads CASGPGQGFYEQYF. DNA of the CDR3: TGTGCCAGCGGCCCTGGACAGGGGTTCTACGAGCAGTACTTC.